This TCR beta chain was recorded in a study of tumor and adjacent non-tumor tissue in lung cancer. As to this clonotype: Its antigen remains unidentified.

Whole-study findings and limits: Tumor TCR diversity, when higher, was linked to shorter survival.

The template was RNA from unsorted bulk tissue. The library came from three nested PCR rounds adapted from ARM-PCR protocols. TCRdb called the multiplex PCR reads again in MiXCR, with one record for every CDR3 protein. The profile shows approximately 150,000 distinct CDR3 sequences, approximately 72% of them singletons. Trimming shortened V by 6 bases and J by 2 bases, and 16 bases separated the two germline ends. Germline V gene sequence: CDR1 DFQATT, CDR2 SNEGSKA (reference sequence). The CDR3 extends over 15 amino acids. The origin of this receptor is a man in his sixties with small cell lung cancer. The V call is TRBV20-1, the J call TRBJ2-2; TRBD1 is a possible D gene (5 bases). The source material was lung tumor tissue. In DNA form, the CDR3 reads TGCAGTGCCATACAGACAGACCCCAACACCGGGGAGCTGTTTTTT. It codes for CSAIQTDPNTGELFF.